A single sample is the source of the 3 T cell receptor beta chains below, sequenced in a study of T cell responses to AZD1222 COVID-19 vaccine. Method: immunoSEQ multiplex PCR; TCRdb's copy keeps in-frame clones and lacks some. The sample consists of tens of thousands of clones, 85% to 90% of them appearing once. Sequenced here: peripheral blood, sampled on day 0 of MenACWY control vaccination. The receptors here all came from an adult in good health.

This rearrangement joins TRBV29-1 to TRBJ2-7; D gene unclear. CDR1 SQVTM and CDR2 ANQGSEA come from the germline V gene. The CDR3 consists of 16 residues. The ends were cut back, 1 base at V and 0 bases at J, with 16 bases in the middle. This chain's CDR3 is CSVEGSADGPSYEQYF. DNA for the CDR3: TGCAGCGTTGAAGGGTCGGCGGACGGACCCTCCTACGAGCAGTACTTC.

The V call is TRBV7-9, the J call TRBJ1-6, with 10 nucleotides matching TRBD1. The CDR3 runs 18 residues. Trimming took 5 bases from V and 4 from J; bases not matched to a gene: 11. The germline gives CDR1 SEHNR, CDR2 FQNEAQ (reference sequence). CDR3 sequence (DNA): TGTGCCAGCAGCCCCGGGCTGGGGACAGGGGTATATAATTCACCCCTCCACTTT. Residues: CASSPGLGTGVYNSPLHF.

The chain couples TRBV11-1 to TRBJ2-5; TRBD2 aligns across 10 bases. V was pared by 3 bases and J by 5 bases, with 6 bases of the junction left unmatched. CDR1 is SGHAT and CDR2 is FQDESV in the germline V gene (reference sequence). This CDR3 is built from 15 residues. The DNA of the CDR3 is TGTGCCAGCAGCTTCTACGGGACTAGCGAGGAGACCCAGTACTTC. Amino acids: CASSFYGTSEETQYF.